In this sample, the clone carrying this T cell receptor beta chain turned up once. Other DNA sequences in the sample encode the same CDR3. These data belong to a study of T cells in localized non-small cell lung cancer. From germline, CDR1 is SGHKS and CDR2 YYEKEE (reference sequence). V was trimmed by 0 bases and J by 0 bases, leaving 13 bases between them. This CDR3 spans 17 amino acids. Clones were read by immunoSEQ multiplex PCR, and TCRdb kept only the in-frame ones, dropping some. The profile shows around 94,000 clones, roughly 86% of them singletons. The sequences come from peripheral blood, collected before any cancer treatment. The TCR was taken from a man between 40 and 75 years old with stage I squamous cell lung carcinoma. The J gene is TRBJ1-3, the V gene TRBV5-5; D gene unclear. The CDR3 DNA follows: TGTGCCAGCAGCTTGGTCGGCCGTCCCAGCTCTGGAAACACCATATATTTT. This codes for CASSLVGRPSSGNTIYF.